Detailed here is one T cell receptor beta chain. Its cognate antigen is unknown. As for time point: week 47, end of study. A 20-mer mutant IDH1 peptide at 300 ug was injected subcutaneously with topical imiquimod. Every donor had a new WHO grade 3 or 4 astrocytoma that was IDH1-mutant, with loss of nuclear ATRX. The V segment lost 4 bases and the J segment 3 bases; nucleotides outside the gene matches: 11. This CDR3 has 16 residues. The germline V gene encodes CDR1 SGHNT and CDR2 YYREEE (reference sequence). This sample was included in a study of a mutant IDH1 vaccine in newly diagnosed glioma. Study-level information: Patients received vaccination from 4-6 weeks after radiotherapy alone, or with temozolomide cycles. At week 47 came visit V13, while visit V12 had come at week 35.

Assay: immunoSEQ multiplex PCR; the TCRdb copy retains only in-frame clones and omits some. The sample lists about 24,000 clones, 82% occurring once. This TCR derives from a man aged 40-50 years with glioma. Some clones in this sample may be carry-over from other donors' samples. Source: PBMCs, taken from a glioma patient whose treatment included an IDH1 peptide vaccine. This sequence joins TRBV5-4 and TRBJ1-2; TRBD1 aligns across 8 bases. The CDR3 DNA sequence: TGTGCCAGCAGCACCGGACAGGGCTCCGGCTACTATGGCTACACCTTC. This codes for CASSTGQGSGYYGYTF.